This T cell receptor beta chain was obtained from a study of shared clonotypes between healthy human individuals. Germline V gene data show CDR1 as MDHEN and CDR2 as SYDVKM. Trimming shortened V by 2 bases and J by 5 bases, and 7 bases separated the two germline ends. The CDR3 is 13 residues long. Healthy adults negative for HIV, lacking recent acute infections or vaccinations, served as donors. Sorted-subset replicate PCR reactions contained about 200 ng DNA, corresponding to some 29,000 T cell genomes. Produced via immunoSEQ multiplex PCR; TCRdb's table is partial and in-frame only. The repertoire holds 1,400,000 or so clones, about 98.5% seen once, with around 0.33% in the top ten.

This rearrangement joins TRBV28 to TRBJ2-1; a possible D gene is TRBD2 (6 bases). This clonotype originated in a man under 40 in good health. Sample: naive CD4+ T cells sorted from blood. As to subset: CD45RA+ positively selected. In DNA, the CDR3 is TGTGCCAGCAGTTTAATAGCGGACAATGAGCAGTTCTTC. Translation gives CASSLIADNEQFF.